These 21 T cell receptor beta chains came from one sample sequenced in a study of T cells in Graves' hyperthyroidism and ophthalmopathy. TCR beta CDR3 regions were amplified from RNA transcripts. The primer set for the first-round RT-PCR of the TCR CDR3 was HTBI. TCRdb re-called the multiplex PCR reads through MiXCR, storing one row per CDR3 protein. This table has over 250,000 distinct CDR3 sequences, 25% to 30% appearing once. The specimen was blood. The receptors were sampled from a man aged 40-55 years with Graves' hyperthyroidism that later progressed to Graves' ophthalmopathy.

Concerning this clonotype: Just one base apart from a much larger clone, this may be a read error. This is likely a read error, given that the CDR3 carries no conserved phenylalanine or tryptophan at its end. The chain joins TRBV27 to TRBJ1-2; D may be TRBD1 (6 bases). The CDR3 is made up of 17 amino acids. V was pared by 3 bases and J by 7 bases, with 24 bases between. The germline V gene encodes CDR1 MNHEY and CDR2 SMNVEV (reference sequence). Here the CDR3 DNA reads TGTGCCAGCAGTTTGTCTAGAGAGGGACACCCTCCCGGTGGCTACACCCTC. Its translation is CASSLSREGHPPGGYTL.

The CDR3 region has the DNA TGTGCCAGCAGTTCCAGGGACGGTACGGGGGAGCAGTACTTC. Residues: CASSSRDGTGEQYF. The genes are TRBV6-5 and TRBJ2-7; the D call may be TRBD1 or TRBD2 (5 bases each). Per the germline V gene, CDR1 is MNHEY and CDR2 is SVGAGI. This CDR3 has 14 amino acids. V was pared by 4 bases and J by 7 bases, with 17 bases between.

This clonotype was seen repeatedly, ten times or more. The chain couples TRBV18 to TRBJ1-1; the match to TRBD1 covers 8 bases. The CDR3 covers 13 residues. The germline V gene encodes CDR1 KGHSH and CDR2 LQKENI. The ends lost 7 bases at V and 4 bases at J; junction bases unmatched: 5. Written as DNA, the CDR3 is TGTGCCAGCTTTCAGGGGGCTGGCACTGAAGCTTTCTTT. It translates to CASFQGAGTEAFF.

This clonotype was recorded at least ten times. The V and J genes are TRBV7-2 and TRBJ2-5, with TRBD2 identical over 10 bases. J gave up 3 bases and V 5 bases, and 9 bases lay outside the gene matches. This CDR3 contains 16 residues. Germline assignment: CDR1 SGHTA and CDR2 FQGNSA. This chain's CDR3 is CASSPPRLAGKETQYF. The CDR3 nucleotides are TGTGCCAGCAGCCCTCCCAGACTAGCGGGCAAAGAGACCCAGTACTTC.

This clonotype occurred many times. The chain recombines TRBV12-3 or TRBV12-4 with TRBJ1-2; D is perhaps TRBD1 (6 bases). The CDR3 has 16 amino acids. Trimming shortened V by 3 bases and J by 4 bases, and 18 bases separated the two germline ends. The CDR3 DNA is TGTGCCAGCAGTTTCCTCGGGGGCGACTCGGGCTATGGCTACACCTTC. Its protein product is CASSFLGGDSGYGYTF.

The chain combines TRBV2 with TRBJ2-7, with D unclear. The V gene lost 4 bases and the J gene lost 3 bases, with 10 bases spanning the gap. From germline, CDR1 is SNHLY and CDR2 FYNNEI. The CDR3 runs 13 residues. The CDR3 region has the DNA TGTGCCAGCAGTGCGGACGGAGACTACGAGCAGTACTTC. Translated: CASSADGDYEQYF.

This clonotype was seen repeatedly, ten times or more. The chain has TRBV12-3 or TRBV12-4 and TRBJ2-5; D gene uncertain. V dropped 5 bases and J dropped 2 bases, with 6 bases sitting between them. The CDR3 length is 12 residues. DNA of the CDR3: TGTGCCAGCAGTCCGCCTCAAGAGACCCAGTACTTC. It translates to CASSPPQETQYF.

This clonotype was recorded many times. The chain carries TRBV6-5 and TRBJ2-7; no clear D. The germline V gene has CDR1 MNHEY and CDR2 SVGAGI. This CDR3 is built from 14 residues. V lost 6 bases, J lost 6 bases, and 18 bases lay in between. CDR3 coding DNA: TGTGCCAGCAGGCTTAGGACCTTGGTCGGCGAGCAGTACTTC. It yields the protein CASRLRTLVGEQYF.

This clonotype was counted at least ten times. This chain uses TRBV5-1 with TRBJ2-5; 7 nucleotides align to TRBD2. Looked up from germline, CDR1 is SGHRS and CDR2 is YFSETQ. With V trimmed by 7 bases and J by 2 bases, 14 bases remained unmatched. The CDR3 contains 16 residues. CDR3 bases: TGCGCCAGCCGGAAGGTGGCGGGAGAAGTACAAGAGACCCAGTACTTC. The encoded protein is CASRKVAGEVQETQYF.

This clonotype was counted ten times or more. The chain joins TRBV27 to TRBJ2-2; D might be TRBD2 (5 bases). Germline values: CDR1 MNHEY, CDR2 SMNVEV (reference sequence). The length of the CDR3 is 15 residues. V dropped 5 bases and J dropped 2 bases, with 12 bases sitting between them. DNA of the CDR3: TGTGCCAGCAGTATCGAGGGCATCAACACCGGGGAGCTGTTTTTT. This sequence encodes CASSIEGINTGELFF.

The V gene is TRBV28, the J gene TRBJ1-6; D is unresolved. Trimming cost V 5 bases and J 8 bases, with 16 bases left between them. Germline V gene lookup returns CDR1 MDHEN and CDR2 SYDVKM. This CDR3 spans 15 amino acids. The CDR3 protein is CASSPLRERDSPLHF. Here the CDR3 DNA reads TGTGCCAGCAGTCCTCTCCGGGAAAGGGATTCACCCCTCCACTTT.

This clonotype has ten or more counts. The chain links TRBV13 to TRBJ2-7; TRBD2 matches at 11 bases. Unmatched junction bases numbered 7, after V lost 5 bases and J lost 7 bases. The germline CDR1 and CDR2 sequences are PRHDT and FYEKMQ (reference sequence). The CDR3 is 14 amino acids. CDR3 protein: CASSISGRAEEQYF. DNA for the CDR3: TGTGCCAGCAGCATTAGCGGGAGGGCTGAAGAGCAGTACTTC. Together with reference TRBV13 and TRBJ2-7, the CDR3 gives the full variable domain: AAGVIQSPRHLIKEKRETATLKCYPIPRHDTVYWYQQGPGQDPQFLISFYEKMQSDKGSIPDRFSAQQFSDYHSELNMSSLELGDSALYFCASSISGRAEEQYFGPGTRLTVT.

This clonotype was recorded at least ten times. The genes are TRBV3-1 and TRBJ2-2; 15 positions agree with TRBD2. Germline CDR1 LGHDT, CDR2 YNNKEL (reference sequence). The CDR3 is 19 amino acids. With V trimmed by 2 bases and J by 5 bases, 9 bases remained unmatched. The CDR3 DNA reads TGTGCCAGCAGCCAAAGTGAGGGACTAGCGGGAGGAAGGACCGGGGAGCTGTTTTTT. Amino acids: CASSQSEGLAGGRTGELFF.

This clonotype showed up many times. The rearrangement links TRBV5-1 to TRBJ2-7; 11 nucleotides align to TRBD1. Germline V lookup: CDR1 SGHRS, CDR2 YFSETQ. The CDR3 runs 14 residues. The CDR3 loop reads CATSGTGGSYEQYF. Written as DNA, the CDR3 is TGCGCGACCTCCGGGACAGGGGGCTCCTACGAGCAGTACTTC.

This clonotype was seen ten or more times. This sequence joins TRBV12-3 or TRBV12-4 and TRBJ1-2; TRBD1 might be the D (5 bases). The CDR3 extends over 15 amino acids. Trimming pared 3 bases from V and 5 bases from J, leaving 16 bases between. The CDR3 DNA is TGTGCCAGCAGTTTTTCGCAGGGCGACTCTTATGGCTACACCTTC. As protein: CASSFSQGDSYGYTF.

The chain couples TRBV10-3 to TRBJ2-3, with a weak D call TRBD2 (5 bases). Germline values: CDR1 ENHRY, CDR2 SYGVKD. Trimming took off 1 base at V and 2 bases at J, with 16 bases between the two ends. CDR3 size: 17 residues. CDR3 residues: CAISEYQGGRNTDTQYF. CDR3 bases: TGTGCCATCAGTGAGTACCAAGGCGGGCGCAACACAGATACGCAGTATTTT.

This clonotype has a count of ten or more. The chain links TRBV29-1 to TRBJ2-5; D is perhaps TRBD1 (6 bases). The CDR3 runs to 13 residues. V gave up 3 bases and J gave up 1 base, with 9 bases separating them. Germline CDR1 SQVTM, CDR2 ANQGSEA. The CDR3 loop is CSVDRTAQETQYF. The CDR3 DNA follows: TGCAGCGTTGACCGGACAGCCCAAGAGACCCAGTACTTC.

This clonotype was detected ten times or more. This chain joins TRBV4-1 and TRBJ1-1; no clear D. This CDR3 spans 16 amino acids. V was cut by 1 base and J by 0 bases, with 12 bases left in between. CDR1 and CDR2 from the germline V gene are MGHRA and YSYEKL. CDR3 nucleotides: TGCGCCAGCAGCCAAGGCGGTGGCCTCATGAACACTGAAGCTTTCTTT. Residues: CASSQGGGLMNTEAFF.

The chain links TRBV20-1 to TRBJ1-2; TRBD1 aligns across 8 bases. CDR1 and CDR2 (germline): DFQATT, SNEGSKA (reference sequence). There are 13 residues in the CDR3. The junction had 4 bases not matched to a gene; V was cut back by 5 bases and J by 2 bases. This CDR3 is CSAGGQANYGYTF. In DNA form, the CDR3 reads TGCAGTGCTGGGGGACAGGCAAACTATGGCTACACCTTC.

This clonotype was counted at least ten times. The chain employs TRBV3-1 and TRBJ2-5, with a weak D call TRBD2 (6 bases). This CDR3 comprises 15 residues. V was pared by 1 base and J by 5 bases, with 14 bases between. Germline-derived CDR1 and CDR2 are LGHDT and YNNKEL (reference sequence). The CDR3 DNA follows: TGTGCCAGCAGCCAAGTCCCGGGAGCCCCGGAGACCCAGTACTTC. It encodes CASSQVPGAPETQYF.

The CDR3 DNA sequence: TGTGCCAGCAGCCCGGGACAGGGGGGCATGAACACTGAAGCTTTCTTT. Its protein is CASSPGQGGMNTEAFF. The rearrangement links TRBV11-2 to TRBJ1-1, with 11 bases identical to TRBD1. The CDR3 totals 16 residues. J gave up 0 bases and V 5 bases, and 5 bases lay outside the gene matches. Looked up from germline, CDR1 is SGHAT and CDR2 is FQNNGV.